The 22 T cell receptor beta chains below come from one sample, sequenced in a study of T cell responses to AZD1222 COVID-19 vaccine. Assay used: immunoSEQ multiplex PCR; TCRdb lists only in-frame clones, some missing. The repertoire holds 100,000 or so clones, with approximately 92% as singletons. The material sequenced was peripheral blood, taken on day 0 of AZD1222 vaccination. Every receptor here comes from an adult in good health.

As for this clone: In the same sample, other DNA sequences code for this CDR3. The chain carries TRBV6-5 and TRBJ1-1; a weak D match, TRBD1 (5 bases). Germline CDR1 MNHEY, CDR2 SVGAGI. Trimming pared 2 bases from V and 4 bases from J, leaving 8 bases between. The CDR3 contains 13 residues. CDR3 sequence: CASSYGGTTEAFF. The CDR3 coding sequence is TGTGCCAGCAGTTACGGTGGGACCACTGAAGCTTTCTTT.

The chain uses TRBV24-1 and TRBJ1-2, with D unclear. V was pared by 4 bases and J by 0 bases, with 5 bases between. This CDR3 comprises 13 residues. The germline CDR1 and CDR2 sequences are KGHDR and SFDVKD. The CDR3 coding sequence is TGTGCCACCAGTGACAGCACTAACTATGGCTACACCTTC. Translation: CATSDSTNYGYTF.

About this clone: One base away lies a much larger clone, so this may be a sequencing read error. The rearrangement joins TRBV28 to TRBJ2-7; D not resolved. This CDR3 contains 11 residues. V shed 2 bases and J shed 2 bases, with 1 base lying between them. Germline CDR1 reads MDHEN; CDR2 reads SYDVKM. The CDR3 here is CASSLTYEQYF. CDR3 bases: TGTGCCAGCAGTTTAACCTACGAGCAGTACTTC. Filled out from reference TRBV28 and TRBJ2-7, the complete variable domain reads DVKVTQSSRYLVKRTGEKVFLECVQDMDHENMFWYRQDPGLGLRLIYFSYDVKMKEKGDIPEGYSVSREKKERFSLILESASTNQTSMYLCASSLTYEQYFGPGTRLTVT.

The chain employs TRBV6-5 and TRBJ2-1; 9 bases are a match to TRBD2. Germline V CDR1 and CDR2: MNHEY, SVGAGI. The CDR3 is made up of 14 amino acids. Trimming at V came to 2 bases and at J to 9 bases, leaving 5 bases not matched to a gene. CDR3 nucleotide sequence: TGTGCCAGCAGTTACGAGGCGGGGGGGCTTGAGCAGTTCTTC. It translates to CASSYEAGGLEQFF.

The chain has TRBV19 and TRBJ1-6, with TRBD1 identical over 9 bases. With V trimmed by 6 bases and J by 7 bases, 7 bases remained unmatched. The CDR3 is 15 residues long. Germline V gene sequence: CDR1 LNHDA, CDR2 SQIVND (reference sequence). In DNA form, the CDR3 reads TGTGCCAGTAGCCGAGGACAGGGGATAAATTCACCCCTCCACTTT. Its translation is CASSRGQGINSPLHF.

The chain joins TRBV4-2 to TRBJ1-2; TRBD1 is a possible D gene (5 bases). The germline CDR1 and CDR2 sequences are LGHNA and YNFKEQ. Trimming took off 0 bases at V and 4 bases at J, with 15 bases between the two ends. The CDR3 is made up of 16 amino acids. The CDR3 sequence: CASSQDLGGAGYGYTF. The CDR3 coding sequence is TGTGCCAGCAGCCAAGATCTTGGCGGGGCTGGCTATGGCTACACCTTC.

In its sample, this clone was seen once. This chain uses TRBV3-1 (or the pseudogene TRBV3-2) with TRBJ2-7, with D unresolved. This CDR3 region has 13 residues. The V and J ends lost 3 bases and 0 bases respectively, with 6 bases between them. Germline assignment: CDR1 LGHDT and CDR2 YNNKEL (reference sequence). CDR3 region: CASSQQVSYEQYF. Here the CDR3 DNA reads TGTGCCAGCAGCCAGCAGGTCTCCTACGAGCAGTACTTC.

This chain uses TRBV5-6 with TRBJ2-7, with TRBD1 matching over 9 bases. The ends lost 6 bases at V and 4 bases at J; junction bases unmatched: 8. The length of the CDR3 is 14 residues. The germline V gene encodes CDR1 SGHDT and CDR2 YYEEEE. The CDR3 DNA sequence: TGTGCCAGCACCACAGGGGGCGCGCAGTACGAGCAGTACTTC. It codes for CASTTGGAQYEQYF.

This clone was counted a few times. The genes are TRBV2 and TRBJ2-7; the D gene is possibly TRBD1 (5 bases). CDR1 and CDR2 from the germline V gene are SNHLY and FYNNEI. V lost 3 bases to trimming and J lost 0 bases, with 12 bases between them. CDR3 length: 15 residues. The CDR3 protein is CASSDGAAGSYEQYF. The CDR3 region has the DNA TGTGCCAGCAGTGATGGGGCGGCTGGCTCCTACGAGCAGTACTTC.

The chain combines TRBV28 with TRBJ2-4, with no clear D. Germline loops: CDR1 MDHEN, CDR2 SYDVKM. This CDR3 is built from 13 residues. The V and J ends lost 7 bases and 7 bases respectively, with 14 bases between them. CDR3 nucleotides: TGTGCCAGCAAGGGCATTTCGCGGAACATTCAGTACTTC. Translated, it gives CASKGISRNIQYF.

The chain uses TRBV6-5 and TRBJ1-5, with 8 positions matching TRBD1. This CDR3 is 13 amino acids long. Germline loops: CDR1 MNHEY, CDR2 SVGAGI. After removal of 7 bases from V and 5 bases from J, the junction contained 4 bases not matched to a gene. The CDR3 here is CASKQGVYQPQHF. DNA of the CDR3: TGTGCCAGCAAACAGGGGGTTTATCAGCCCCAGCATTTT.

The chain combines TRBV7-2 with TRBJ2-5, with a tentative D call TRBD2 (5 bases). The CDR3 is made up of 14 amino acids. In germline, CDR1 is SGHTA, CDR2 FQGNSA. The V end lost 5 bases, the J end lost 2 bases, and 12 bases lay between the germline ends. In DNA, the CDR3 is TGTGCCAGCAGCCCGCTCTCGGGGCAAGAGACCCAGTACTTC. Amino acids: CASSPLSGQETQYF. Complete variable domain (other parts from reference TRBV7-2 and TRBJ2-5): GAGVSQSPSNKVTEKGKDVELRCDPISGHTALYWYRQSLGQGLEFLIYFQGNSAPDKSGLPSDRFSAERTGGSVSTLTIQRTQQEDSAVYLCASSPLSGQETQYFGPGTRLLVL.

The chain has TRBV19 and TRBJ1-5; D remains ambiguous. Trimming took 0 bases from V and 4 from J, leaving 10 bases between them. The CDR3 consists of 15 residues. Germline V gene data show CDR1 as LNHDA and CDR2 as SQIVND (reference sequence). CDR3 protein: CASSIDAGGNQPQHF. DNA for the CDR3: TGTGCCAGTAGTATAGATGCAGGCGGAAATCAGCCCCAGCATTTT.

The CDR3: CATSSDRDSYEQYF. The CDR3, as DNA: TGTGCCACCAGCTCAGACAGGGACTCCTACGAGCAGTACTTC. The chain employs TRBV24-1 and TRBJ2-7, with 7 bases identical to TRBD1. The CDR3 length is 14 residues. The germline V gene encodes CDR1 KGHDR and CDR2 SFDVKD. The trim removed 7 bases at V and 0 bases at J, leaving 5 bases unmatched.

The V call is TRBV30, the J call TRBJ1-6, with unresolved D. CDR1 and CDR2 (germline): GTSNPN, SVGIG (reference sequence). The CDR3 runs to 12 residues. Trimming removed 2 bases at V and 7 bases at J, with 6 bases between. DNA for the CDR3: TGTGCCTGGAGTATGACAAATTCACCCCTCCACTTT. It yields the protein CAWSMTNSPLHF. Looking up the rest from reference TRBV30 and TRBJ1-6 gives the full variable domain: SQTIHQWPATLVQPVGSPLSLECTVEGTSNPNLYWYRQAAGRGLQLLFYSVGIGQISSEVPQNLSASRPQDRQFILSSKKLLLSDSGFYLCAWSMTNSPLHFGNGTRLTVT.

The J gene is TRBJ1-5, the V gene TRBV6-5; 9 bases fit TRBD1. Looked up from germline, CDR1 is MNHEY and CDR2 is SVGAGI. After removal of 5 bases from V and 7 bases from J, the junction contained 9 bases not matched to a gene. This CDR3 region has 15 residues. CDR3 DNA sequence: TGTGCCAGCAGTCGGCGGGGACAGGGAGACCAGCCCCAGCATTTT. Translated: CASSRRGQGDQPQHF.

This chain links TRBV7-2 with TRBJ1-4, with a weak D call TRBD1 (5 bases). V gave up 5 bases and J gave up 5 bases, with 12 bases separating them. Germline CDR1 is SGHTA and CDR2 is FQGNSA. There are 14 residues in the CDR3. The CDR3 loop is CASSPGGENEKLFF. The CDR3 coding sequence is TGTGCCAGCAGCCCGGGGGGGGAAAATGAAAAACTGTTTTTT.

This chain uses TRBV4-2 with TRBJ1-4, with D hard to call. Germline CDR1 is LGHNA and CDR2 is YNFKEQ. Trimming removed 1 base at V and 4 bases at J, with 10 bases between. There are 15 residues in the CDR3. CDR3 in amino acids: CASSQGEQDNEKLFF. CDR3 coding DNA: TGTGCCAGCAGCCAAGGCGAACAAGATAATGAAAAACTGTTTTTT.

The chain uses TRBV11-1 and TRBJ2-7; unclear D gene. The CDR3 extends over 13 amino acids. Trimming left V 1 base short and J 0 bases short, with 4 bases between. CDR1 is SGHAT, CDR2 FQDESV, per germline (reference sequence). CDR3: CASSLGNSYEQYF. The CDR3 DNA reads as TGTGCCAGCAGCTTAGGGAACTCCTACGAGCAGTACTTC.

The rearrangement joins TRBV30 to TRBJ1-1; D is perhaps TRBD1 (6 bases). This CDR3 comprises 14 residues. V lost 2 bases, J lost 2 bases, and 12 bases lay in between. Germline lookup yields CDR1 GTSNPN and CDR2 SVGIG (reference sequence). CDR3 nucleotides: TGTGCCTGGAGTAGGGGCAGGGGAAACACTGAAGCTTTCTTT. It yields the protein CAWSRGRGNTEAFF.

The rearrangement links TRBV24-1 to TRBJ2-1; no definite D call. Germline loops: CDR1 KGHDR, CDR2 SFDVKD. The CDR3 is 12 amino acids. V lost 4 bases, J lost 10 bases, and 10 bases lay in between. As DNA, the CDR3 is TGTGCCACCAGTGACCCCGGTGAGGAGCAGTTCTTC. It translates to CATSDPGEEQFF.

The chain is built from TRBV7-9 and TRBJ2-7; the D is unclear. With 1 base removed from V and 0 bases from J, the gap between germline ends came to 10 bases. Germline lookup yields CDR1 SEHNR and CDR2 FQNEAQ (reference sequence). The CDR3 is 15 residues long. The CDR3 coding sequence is TGTGCCAGCAGCTTAGAGGGCGGTAGCTCCTACGAGCAGTACTTC. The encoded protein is CASSLEGGSSYEQYF.